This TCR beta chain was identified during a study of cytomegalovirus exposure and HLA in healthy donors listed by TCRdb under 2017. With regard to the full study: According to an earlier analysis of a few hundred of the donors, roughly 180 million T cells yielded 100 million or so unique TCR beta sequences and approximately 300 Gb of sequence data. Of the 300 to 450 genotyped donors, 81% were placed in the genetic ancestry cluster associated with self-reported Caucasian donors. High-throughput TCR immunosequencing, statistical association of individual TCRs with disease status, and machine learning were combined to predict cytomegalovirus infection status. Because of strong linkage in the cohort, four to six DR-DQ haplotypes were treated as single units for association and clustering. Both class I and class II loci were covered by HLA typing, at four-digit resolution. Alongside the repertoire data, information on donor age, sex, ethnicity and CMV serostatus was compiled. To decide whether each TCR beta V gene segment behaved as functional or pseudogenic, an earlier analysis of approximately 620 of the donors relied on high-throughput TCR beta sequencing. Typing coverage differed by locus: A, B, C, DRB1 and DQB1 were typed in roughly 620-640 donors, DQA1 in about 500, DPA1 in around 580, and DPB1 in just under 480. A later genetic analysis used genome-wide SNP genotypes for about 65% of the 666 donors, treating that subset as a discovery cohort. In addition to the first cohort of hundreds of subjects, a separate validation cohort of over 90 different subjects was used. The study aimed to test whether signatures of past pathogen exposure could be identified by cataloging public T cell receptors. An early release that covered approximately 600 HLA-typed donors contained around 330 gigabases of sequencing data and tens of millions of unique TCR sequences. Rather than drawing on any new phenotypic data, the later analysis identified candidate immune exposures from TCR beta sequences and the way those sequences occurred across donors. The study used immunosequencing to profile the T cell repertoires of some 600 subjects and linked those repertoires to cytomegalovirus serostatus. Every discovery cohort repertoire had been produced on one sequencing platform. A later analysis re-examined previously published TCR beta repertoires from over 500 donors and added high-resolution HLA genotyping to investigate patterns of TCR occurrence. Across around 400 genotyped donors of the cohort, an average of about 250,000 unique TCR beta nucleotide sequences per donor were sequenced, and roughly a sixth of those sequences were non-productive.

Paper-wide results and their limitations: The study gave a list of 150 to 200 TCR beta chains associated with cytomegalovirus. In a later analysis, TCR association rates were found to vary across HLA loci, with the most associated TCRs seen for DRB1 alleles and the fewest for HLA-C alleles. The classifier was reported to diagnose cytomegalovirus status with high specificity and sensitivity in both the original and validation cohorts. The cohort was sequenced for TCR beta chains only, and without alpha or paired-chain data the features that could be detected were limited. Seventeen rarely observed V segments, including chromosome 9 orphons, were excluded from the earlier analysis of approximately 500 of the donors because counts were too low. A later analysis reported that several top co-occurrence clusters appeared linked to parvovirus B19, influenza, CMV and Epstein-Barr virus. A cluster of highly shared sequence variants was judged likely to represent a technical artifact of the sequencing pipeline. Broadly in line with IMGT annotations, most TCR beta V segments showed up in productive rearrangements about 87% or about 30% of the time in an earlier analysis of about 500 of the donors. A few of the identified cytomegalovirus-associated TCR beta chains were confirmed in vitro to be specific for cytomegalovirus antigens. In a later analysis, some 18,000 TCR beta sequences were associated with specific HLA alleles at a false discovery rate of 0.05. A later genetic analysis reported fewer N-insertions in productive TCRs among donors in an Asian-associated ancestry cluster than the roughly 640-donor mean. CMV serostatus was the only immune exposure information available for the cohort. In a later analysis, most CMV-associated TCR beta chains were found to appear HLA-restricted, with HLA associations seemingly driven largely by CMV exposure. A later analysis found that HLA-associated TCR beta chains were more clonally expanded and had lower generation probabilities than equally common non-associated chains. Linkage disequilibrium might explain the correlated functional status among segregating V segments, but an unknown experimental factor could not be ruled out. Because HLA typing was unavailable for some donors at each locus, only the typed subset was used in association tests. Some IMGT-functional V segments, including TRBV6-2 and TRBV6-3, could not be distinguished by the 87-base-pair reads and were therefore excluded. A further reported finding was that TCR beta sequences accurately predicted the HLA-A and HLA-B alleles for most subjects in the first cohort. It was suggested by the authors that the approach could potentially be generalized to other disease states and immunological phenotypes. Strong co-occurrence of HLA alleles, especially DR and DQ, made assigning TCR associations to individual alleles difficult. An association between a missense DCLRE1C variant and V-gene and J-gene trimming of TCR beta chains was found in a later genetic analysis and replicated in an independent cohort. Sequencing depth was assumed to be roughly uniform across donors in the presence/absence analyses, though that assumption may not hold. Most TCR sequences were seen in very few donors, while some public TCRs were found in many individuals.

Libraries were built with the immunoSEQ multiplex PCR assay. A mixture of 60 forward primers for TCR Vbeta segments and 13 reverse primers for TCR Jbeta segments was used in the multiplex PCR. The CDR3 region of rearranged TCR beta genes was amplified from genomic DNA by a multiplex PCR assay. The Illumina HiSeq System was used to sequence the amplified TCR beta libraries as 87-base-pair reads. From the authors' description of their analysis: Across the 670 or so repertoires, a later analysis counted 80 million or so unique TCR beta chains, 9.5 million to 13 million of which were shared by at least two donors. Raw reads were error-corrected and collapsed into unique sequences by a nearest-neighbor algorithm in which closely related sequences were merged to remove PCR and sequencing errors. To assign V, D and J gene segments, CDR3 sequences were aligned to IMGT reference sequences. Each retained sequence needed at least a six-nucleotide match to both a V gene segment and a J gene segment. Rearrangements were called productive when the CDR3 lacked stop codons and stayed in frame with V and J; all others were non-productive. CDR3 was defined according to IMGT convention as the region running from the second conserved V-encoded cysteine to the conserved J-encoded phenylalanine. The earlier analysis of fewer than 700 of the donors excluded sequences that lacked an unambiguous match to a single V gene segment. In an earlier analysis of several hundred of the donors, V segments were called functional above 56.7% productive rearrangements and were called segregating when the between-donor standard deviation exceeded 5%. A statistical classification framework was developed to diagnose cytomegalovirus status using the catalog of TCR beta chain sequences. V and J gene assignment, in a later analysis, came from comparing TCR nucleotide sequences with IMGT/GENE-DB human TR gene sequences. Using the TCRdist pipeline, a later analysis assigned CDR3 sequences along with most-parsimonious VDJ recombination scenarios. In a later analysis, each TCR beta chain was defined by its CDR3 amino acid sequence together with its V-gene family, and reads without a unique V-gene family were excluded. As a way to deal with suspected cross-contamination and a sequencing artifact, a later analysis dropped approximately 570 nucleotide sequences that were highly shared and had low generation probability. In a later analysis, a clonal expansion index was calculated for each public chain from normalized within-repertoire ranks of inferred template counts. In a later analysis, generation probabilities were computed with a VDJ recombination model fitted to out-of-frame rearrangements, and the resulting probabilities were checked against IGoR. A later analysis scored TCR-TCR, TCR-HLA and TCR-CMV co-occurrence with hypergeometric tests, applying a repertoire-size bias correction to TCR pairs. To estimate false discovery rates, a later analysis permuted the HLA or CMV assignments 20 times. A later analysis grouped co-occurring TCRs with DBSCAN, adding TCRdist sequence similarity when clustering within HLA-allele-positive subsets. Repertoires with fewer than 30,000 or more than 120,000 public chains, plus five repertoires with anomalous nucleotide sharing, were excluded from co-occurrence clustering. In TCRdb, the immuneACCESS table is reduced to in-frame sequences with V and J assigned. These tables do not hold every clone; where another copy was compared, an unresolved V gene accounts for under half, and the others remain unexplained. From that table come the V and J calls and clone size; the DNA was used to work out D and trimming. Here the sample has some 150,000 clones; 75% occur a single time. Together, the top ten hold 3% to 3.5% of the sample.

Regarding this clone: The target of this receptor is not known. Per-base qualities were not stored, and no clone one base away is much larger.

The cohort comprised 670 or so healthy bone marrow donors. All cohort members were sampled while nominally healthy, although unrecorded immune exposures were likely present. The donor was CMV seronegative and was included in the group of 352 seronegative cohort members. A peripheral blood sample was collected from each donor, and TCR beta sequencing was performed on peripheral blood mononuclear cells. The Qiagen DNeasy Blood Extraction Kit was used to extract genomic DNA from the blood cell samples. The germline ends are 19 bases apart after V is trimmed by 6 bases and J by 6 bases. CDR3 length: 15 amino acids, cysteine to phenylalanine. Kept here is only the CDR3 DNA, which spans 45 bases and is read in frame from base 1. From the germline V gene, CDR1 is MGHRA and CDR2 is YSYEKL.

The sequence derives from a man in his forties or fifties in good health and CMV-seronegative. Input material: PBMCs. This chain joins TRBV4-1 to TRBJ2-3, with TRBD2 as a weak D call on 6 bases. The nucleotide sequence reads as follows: TGCGCCAGCAGGCGGGACTTCTCCCATGGGGATACGCAGTATTTT. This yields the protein CASRRDFSHGDTQYF.